The clone carrying this TCR beta chain has a handful of counts. Its antigen is unidentified. Transcripts of RNA were the source for amplifying TCR beta CDR3 regions. Second-round multiplex PCR followed a first-round RT-PCR using HTBI primers. Each CDR3 protein is one row after TCRdb ran MiXCR on the multiplex PCR reads. Of around 1,200,000 distinct CDR3 sequences listed, around a third are singletons. Germline V gives CDR1 MDHEN, CDR2 SYDVKM. V was cut by 7 bases and J by 2 bases, with 5 bases left in between. This CDR3 region has 11 residues. The data belong to a study of Graves' ophthalmopathy and Graves' hyperthyroidism. Study results and limitations: From stable hyperthyroidism, ophthalmopathy was separated by a 13-signature model with 87.88% sensitivity and approximately 84% specificity.

This receptor was taken from an adult man with Graves' hyperthyroidism. Sequenced input: peripheral blood or thyroid tissue (not recorded which). The gene calls are TRBV28 and TRBJ1-2; D remains ambiguous. This CDR3 reads CASKDNYGYTF. For the CDR3, the DNA is TGTGCCAGCAAAGACAACTATGGCTACACCTTC.